The following is a T cell receptor beta chain sequence with its context. V was shortened by 5 bases and J by 5 bases, with 12 bases between the two germline ends. The length of the CDR3 is 13 residues. Measured with immunoSEQ multiplex PCR; TCRdb has only the in-frame clones, and not every one. Found here are tens of thousands of clones, about 86% of them singletons; the top ten hold approximately 25%. This entry belongs to a study of blood T cell repertoires in COVID-19. In the study overall: Some COVID-19 samples were acute and others convalescent; all came from the United States, Italy and Spain. PBMCs, B-cell-depleted T cells, or T cells provided the cDNA or gDNA that made up the material.

The receptor was derived from a human donor with acute or convalescent COVID-19. The donor label of this sample is uncertain. This chain uses TRBV12-3 or TRBV12-4 with TRBJ2-5; the D gene is possibly TRBD2 (5 bases). The sequenced sample was peripheral blood. This CDR3 reads CASSPPGLETQYF. The CDR3 DNA follows: TGTGCCAGCAGTCCCCCGGGGTTGGAGACCCAGTACTTC.